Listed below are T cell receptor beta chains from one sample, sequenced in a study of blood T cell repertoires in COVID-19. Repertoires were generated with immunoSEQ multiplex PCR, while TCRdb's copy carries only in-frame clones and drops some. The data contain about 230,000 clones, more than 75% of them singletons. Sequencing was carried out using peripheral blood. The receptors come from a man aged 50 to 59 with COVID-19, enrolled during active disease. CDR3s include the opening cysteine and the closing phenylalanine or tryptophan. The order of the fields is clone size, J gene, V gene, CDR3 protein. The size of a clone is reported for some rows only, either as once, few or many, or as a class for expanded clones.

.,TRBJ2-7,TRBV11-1,CASSQGQGFHEQYF
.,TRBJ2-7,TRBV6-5,CASSYSTGQGEQYF
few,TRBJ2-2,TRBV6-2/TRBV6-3,CASSPRLAGVRTGELFF
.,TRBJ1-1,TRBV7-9,CASREGQASTEAFF
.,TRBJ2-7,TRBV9,CASSVGGHNRDEQYF
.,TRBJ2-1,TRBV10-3,CAISEYGTSGSFSYNEQFF
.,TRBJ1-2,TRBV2,CASSEVDRNYGYTF
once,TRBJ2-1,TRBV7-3,CASSPTRGVAYNEQFF
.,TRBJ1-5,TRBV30,CAWSSPTGGHGQPQHF
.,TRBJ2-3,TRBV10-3,CAIKVRGLHTQYF
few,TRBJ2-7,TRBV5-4,CASSIETGFYEQYF
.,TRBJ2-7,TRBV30,CAWSVGGAGYEQYF
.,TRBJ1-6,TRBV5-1,CASRQGIGTQSSYNSPLHF
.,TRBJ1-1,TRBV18,CASSPGGVREAFF
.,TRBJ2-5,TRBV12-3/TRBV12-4,CASRSGLEETQYF
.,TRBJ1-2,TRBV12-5,CASGPGQVTLLTF
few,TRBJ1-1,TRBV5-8,CASSLGGENTEAFF
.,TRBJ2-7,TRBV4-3,CASSQDAGQIYEQYF
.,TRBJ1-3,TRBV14,CASSRGQHLSGNTIYF
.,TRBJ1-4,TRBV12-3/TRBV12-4,CASRGTGAEKLFF
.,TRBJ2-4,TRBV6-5,CASSLTQGDIQYF
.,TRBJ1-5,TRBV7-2,CASSSEAPSVNQPQHF
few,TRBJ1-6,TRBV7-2,CASSFTPGTAYNSPLHF
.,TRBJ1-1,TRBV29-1,CSVDQSSGQGRFSGTEAFF
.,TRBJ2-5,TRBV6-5,CASSQGQETQYF
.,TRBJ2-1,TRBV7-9,CASSDTVAPVAYNEQFF
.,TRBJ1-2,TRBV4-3,CASSQDMVGQGYGYTF
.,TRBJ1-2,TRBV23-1,CASSPGVNYGYTF
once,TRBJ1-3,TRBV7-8,CASSGGDRGHGNTIYF
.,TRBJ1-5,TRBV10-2,CASSESGSQPQHF
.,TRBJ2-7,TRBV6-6,CASSQPAASGRAGEQYF
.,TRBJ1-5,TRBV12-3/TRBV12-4,CASSLGQNQPQHF